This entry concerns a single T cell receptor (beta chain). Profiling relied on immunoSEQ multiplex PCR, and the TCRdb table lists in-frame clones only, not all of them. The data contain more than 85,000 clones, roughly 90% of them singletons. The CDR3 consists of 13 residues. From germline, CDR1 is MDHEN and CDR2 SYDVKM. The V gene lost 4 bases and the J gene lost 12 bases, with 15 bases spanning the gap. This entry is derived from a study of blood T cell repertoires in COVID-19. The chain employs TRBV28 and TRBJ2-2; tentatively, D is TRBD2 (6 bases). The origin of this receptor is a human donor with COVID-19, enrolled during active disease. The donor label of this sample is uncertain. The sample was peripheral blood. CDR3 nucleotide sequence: TGTGCCAGCAGTTCATTAGCGGTTCCCAAGCTGTTTTTT. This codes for CASSSLAVPKLFF.